This T cell receptor beta chain was recovered during a study of shared clonotypes between healthy human individuals. The table came from immunoSEQ multiplex PCR; TCRdb's copy has only in-frame clones and leaves some out. The sample has more than 1.2 million clones; about 98.5% are singletons. The CDR3 length is 14 residues. The germline V gene encodes CDR1 SQVTM and CDR2 ANQGSEA. Trimming took 6 bases from V and 0 from J; bases not matched to a gene: 8. Sample: naive CD4+ T cells sorted from blood. Subset defined: CD45RA+ positively selected. The V gene is TRBV29-1, the J gene TRBJ2-7; 7 bases map to TRBD1. This TCR was recovered from a man aged 30 to 45 in good health. The CDR3 DNA sequence: TGCAGCGTAAAAGGACAGGAGAGCTCCTACGAGCAGTACTTC. Translated, it gives CSVKGQESSYEQYF.